This TCR beta chain derives from a study of blood T cell repertoires in COVID-19. Generated by immunoSEQ multiplex PCR, the TCRdb table keeps only in-frame clones and is missing some. This sample has about 400,000 clones, with approximately 88% found just once. The germline V gene encodes CDR1 KGHDR and CDR2 SFDVKD. V dropped 4 bases and J dropped 3 bases, with 11 bases sitting between them. The CDR3 is made up of 15 amino acids. The sequencing sample was made of PBMCs or T cells enriched from blood (not recorded which). This TCR came from a woman aged 40 to 55 with acute COVID-19. The gene calls are TRBV24-1 and TRBJ2-2; D is unclear. The CDR3 nucleotides read TGTGCCACCAGTGACCGACCGGGTTACACCGGGGAGCTGTTTTTT. Its protein is CATSDRPGYTGELFF.